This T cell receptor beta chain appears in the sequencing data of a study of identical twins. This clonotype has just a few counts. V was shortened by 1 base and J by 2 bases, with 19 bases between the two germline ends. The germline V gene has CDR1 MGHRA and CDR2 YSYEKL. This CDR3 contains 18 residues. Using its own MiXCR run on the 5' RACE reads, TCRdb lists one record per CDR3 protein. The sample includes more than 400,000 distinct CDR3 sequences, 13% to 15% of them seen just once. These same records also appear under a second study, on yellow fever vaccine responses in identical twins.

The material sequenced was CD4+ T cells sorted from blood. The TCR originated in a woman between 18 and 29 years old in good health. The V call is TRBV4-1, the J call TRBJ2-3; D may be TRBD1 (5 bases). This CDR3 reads CASSQGPATRGTTDTQYF. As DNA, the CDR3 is TGCGCCAGCAGCCAAGGACCCGCAACAAGGGGCACCACAGATACGCAGTATTTT.